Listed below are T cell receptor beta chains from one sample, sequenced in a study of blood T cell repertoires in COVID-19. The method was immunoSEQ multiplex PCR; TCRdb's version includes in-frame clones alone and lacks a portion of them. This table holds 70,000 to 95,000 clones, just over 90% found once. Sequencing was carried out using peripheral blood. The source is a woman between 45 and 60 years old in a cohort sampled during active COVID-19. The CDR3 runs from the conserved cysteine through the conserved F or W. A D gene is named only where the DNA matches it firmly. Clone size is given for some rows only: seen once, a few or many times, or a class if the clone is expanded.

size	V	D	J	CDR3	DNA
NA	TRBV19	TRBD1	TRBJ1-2	CASSRGPYYGYTF	TGTGCCAGCAGCAGGGGGCCGTACTATGGCTACACCTTC
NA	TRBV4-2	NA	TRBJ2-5	CASSEGRRETQYF	TGTGCCAGCAGTGAGGGTAGGCGGGAGACCCAGTACTTC
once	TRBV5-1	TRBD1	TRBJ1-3	CASSLADRGLSGNTIYF	TGCGCCAGCAGCCTCGCGGACAGGGGCCTCTCTGGAAACACCATATATTTT
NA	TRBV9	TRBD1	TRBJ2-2	CASSDRRNTGELFF	TGTGCCAGCTCGGACAGGAGGAACACCGGGGAGCTGTTTTTT
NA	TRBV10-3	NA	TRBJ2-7	CAISDTEAYEQYF	TGTGCCATCAGCGACACGGAGGCGTACGAGCAGTACTTC
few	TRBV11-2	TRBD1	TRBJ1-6	CASSLVSDRVVGKDSPLHF	TGTGCCAGCAGCTTAGTATCAGACAGGGTTGTCGGGAAGGACTCACCCCTCCACTTT
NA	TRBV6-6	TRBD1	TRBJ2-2	CASSPGQGVTGELFF	TGTGCCAGCAGCCCCGGACAGGGGGTCACCGGGGAGCTGTTTTTT
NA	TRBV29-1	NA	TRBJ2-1	CSVEMARRNEQFF	TGCAGCGTTGAGATGGCTCGCCGCAATGAGCAGTTCTTC
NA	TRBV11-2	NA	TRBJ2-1	CASSLEIGRNEQFF	TGTGCCAGCAGCTTAGAAATAGGGAGGAATGAGCAGTTCTTC
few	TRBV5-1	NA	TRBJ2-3	CASTGSTDTQYF	TGCGCCAGCACCGGTAGCACAGATACGCAGTATTTT
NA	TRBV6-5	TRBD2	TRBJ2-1	CASSYSAGGYYNEQFF	TGTGCCAGCAGTTACTCCGCGGGGGGTTACTACAATGAGCAGTTCTTC
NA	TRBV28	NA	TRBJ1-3	CASSLSDGNTIYF	TGTGCCAGCAGTTTGAGCGACGGAAACACCATATATTTT
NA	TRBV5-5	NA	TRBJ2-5	CASSLAEGRGRPLATQYF	TGTGCCAGCAGCTTGGCCGAAGGGCGGGGGCGACCGCTAGCGACCCAGTACTTC
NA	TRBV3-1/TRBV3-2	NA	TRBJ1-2	CASSQDALPAGIHF	TGTGCCAGCAGCCAAGATGCCCTCCCGGCAGGGATCCACTTC
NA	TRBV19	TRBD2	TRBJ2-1	CASSALAGVVNEQFF	TGTGCCAGTAGTGCGCTAGCGGGAGTTGTCAATGAGCAGTTCTTC
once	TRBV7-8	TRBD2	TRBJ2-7	CASSLGSSGTRAYEQYF	TGTGCCAGCAGCTTAGGGTCCTCCGGGACTAGGGCCTACGAGCAGTACTTC
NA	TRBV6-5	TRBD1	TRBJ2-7	CASTPNRGIGEQYF	TGTGCCAGCACCCCAAACAGGGGGATAGGTGAGCAGTACTTC
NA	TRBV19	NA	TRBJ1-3	CASSKAAGNTIYF	TGTGCCAGTAGTAAGGCGGCTGGAAACACCATATATTTT
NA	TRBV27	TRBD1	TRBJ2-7	CASSQTGGSYEQYF	TGTGCCAGCAGCCAGACAGGGGGGTCCTACGAGCAGTACTTC
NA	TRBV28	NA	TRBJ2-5	CASSFTTKETQYF	TGTGCCAGCAGTTTTACTACTAAGGAGACCCAGTACTTC
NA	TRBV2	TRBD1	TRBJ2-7	CASRGDRFREQYF	TGTGCCAGCAGAGGGGACAGGTTCAGGGAGCAGTACTTC
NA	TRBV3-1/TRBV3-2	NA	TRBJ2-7	CASSQRRYGGEQYF	TGTGCCAGCAGCCAAAGACGGTACGGGGGCGAGCAGTACTTC
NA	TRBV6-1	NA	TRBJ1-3	CASSEGGGSGNTIYF	TGTGCCAGCAGTGAAGGGGGGGGATCTGGAAACACCATATATTTT
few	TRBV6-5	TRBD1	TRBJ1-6	CASRLPGQHNSPLHF	TGTGCCAGCAGGTTACCGGGACAGCATAATTCACCCCTCCACTTT
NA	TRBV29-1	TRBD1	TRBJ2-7	CSVVKTDRGRFEQYF	TGCAGCGTTGTGAAGACCGACAGGGGGCGGTTCGAGCAGTACTTC
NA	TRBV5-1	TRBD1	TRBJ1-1	CASSLDGTAMNTEAFF	TGCGCCAGCAGCTTGGACGGGACAGCAATGAACACTGAAGCTTTCTTT
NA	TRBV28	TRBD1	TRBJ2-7	CASSSAGTGKNEQYF	TGTGCCAGCAGTTCGGCCGGGACAGGGAAAAACGAGCAGTACTTC
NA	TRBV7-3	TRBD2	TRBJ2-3	CASSAGTSGSPADTQYF	TGTGCCAGCAGCGCCGGGACTAGCGGGAGTCCCGCAGATACGCAGTATTTT
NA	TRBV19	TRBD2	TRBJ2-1	CASRPGLAGGGEQFF	TGTGCCAGTAGACCGGGACTAGCGGGAGGGGGGGAGCAGTTCTTC
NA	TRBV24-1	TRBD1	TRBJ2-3	CATSDDRTGGLTDTQYF	TGTGCCACCAGTGATGACCGGACAGGGGGTCTCACAGATACGCAGTATTTT
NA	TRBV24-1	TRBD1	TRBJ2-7	CATSDVDRRKSYEQYF	TGTGCCACCAGTGATGTGGACAGGAGGAAAAGTTACGAGCAGTACTTC
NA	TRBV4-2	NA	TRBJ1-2	CASSPTRRGVDYGYTF	TGTGCCAGCAGCCCGACCCGGCGGGGGGTGGACTATGGCTACACCTTC
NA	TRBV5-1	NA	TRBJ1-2	CASSPEGQDYGYTF	TGCGCCAGCAGCCCGGAAGGACAAGACTATGGCTACACCTTC
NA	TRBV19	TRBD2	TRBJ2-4	CATTTSGKGIQYF	TGTGCCACCACGACTAGCGGGAAGGGCATTCAGTACTTC
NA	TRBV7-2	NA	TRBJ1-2	CASSPMDSPYGYTF	TGTGCCAGCAGCCCAATGGACAGCCCCTATGGCTACACCTTC
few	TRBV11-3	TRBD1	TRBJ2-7	CASNSHPGQGKSSYEQYF	TGTGCCAGCAACTCCCATCCGGGACAGGGAAAAAGCTCCTACGAGCAGTACTTC
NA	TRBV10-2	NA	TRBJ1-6	CASTGQRSSYNSPLHF	TGCGCCAGCACCGGACAGAGGAGCTCCTATAATTCACCCCTCCACTTT
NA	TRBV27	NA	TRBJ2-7	CASSLRPGLVYEQYF	TGTGCCAGCAGTTTACGGCCGGGACTCGTATACGAGCAGTACTTC
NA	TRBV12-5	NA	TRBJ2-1	CASALYNEQFF	TGTGCTAGTGCCCTCTACAATGAGCAGTTCTTC
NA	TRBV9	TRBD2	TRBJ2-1	CASSVRERGGLYNEQFF	TGTGCCAGCAGCGTTAGGGAGCGGGGGGGCCTCTACAATGAGCAGTTCTTC
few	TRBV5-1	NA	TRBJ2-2	CASSQLPGELFF	TGCGCCAGCAGCCAACTCCCCGGGGAGCTGTTTTTT
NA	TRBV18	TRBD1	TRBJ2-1	CASSLGQGEGEQFF	TGTGCCAGCTCACTTGGACAGGGGGAGGGTGAGCAGTTCTTC
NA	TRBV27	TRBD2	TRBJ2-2	CASSLLLSGTNTGELFF	TGTGCCAGCAGTCTCCTCCTTAGCGGGACGAACACCGGGGAGCTGTTTTTT
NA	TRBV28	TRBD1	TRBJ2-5	CASSLGQGAQETQYF	TGTGCCAGCAGCTTGGGACAGGGGGCTCAAGAGACCCAGTACTTC